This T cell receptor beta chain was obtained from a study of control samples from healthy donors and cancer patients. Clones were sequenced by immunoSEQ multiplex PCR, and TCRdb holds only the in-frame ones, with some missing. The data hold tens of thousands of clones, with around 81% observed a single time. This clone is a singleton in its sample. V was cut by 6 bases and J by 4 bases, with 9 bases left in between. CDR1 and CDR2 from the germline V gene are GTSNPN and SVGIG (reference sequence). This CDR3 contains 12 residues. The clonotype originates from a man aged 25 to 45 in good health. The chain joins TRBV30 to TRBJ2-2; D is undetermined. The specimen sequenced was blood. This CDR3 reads CACPGFTGELFF. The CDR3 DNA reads TGTGCCTGTCCGGGCTTCACCGGGGAGCTGTTTTTT.